This T cell receptor (beta chain) was observed in a study of blood T cells in healthy people across ages. The second PCR ran about 6 to 12 cycles with a sample-barcoded 5' primer and J-beta primers. One entry per CDR3 protein, called by TCRdb with MiXCR from the 5' RACE reads. Of about 560,000 distinct CDR3 sequences listed, over 25% are singletons. Study results and limitations: Donors of long life had a larger count of naive CD4+ cells and greater diversity than aged donors.

As for this clonotype: The target antigen is unknown.

The CDR3 covers 16 residues. Germline CDR1 reads DFQATT; CDR2 reads SNEGSKA (reference sequence). These records were also assigned to another study, of T cells of mothers and their children. From that paper: Whatever RNA was extracted went entirely into cDNA synthesis, at approximately 1.4 ug per 15 ul.

Sequencing was done on a sample of blood. V is TRBV20-1 and J is TRBJ2-1, with TRBD2 matching 7 bases. The end of the DNA is better explained by TRBJ2-7, so the J call may be wrong. This TCR came from a boy between 2 and 15 years old in good health. CDR3 region: CSARDSPPGGSYEQYF. CDR3 nucleotide sequence: TGCAGTGCTAGAGACTCGCCGCCCGGGGGGTCCTACGAGCAGTACTTC.